The 5 T cell receptor beta chains below all came from one sample that was sequenced in a study of T cell repertoires in cytomegalovirus infection. MiXCR, run by TCRdb on the reads, gives a single entry per CDR3 protein. This sample has more than 150,000 distinct CDR3 sequences, with approximately 19% found just once. Specimen: PBMCs. These receptors all stem from a human donor in good health (CMV status not recorded). Some clones in this sample may be carry-over from other donors' samples.

This clonotype was seen more than once but under ten times. The V gene is TRBV29-1, the J gene TRBJ2-7; possibly TRBD1 for D (5 bases). This CDR3 is built from 12 residues. V dropped 6 bases and J dropped 2 bases, with 11 bases sitting between them. The germline CDR1 and CDR2 sequences are SQVTM and ANQGSEA. CDR3 loop: CSVPGAAYEQYF. In DNA form, the CDR3 reads TGCAGCGTCCCTGGGGCAGCCTACGAGCAGTACTTC.

In its sample, this clonotype was seen a few times. The CDR3 coding sequence is TGTGCCAGCAGTTTAAGGGGACAAGCGTTGCTGGGCTACACCTTC. This translates into CASSLRGQALLGYTF. This rearrangement joins TRBV12-3 or TRBV12-4 to TRBJ1-2; D is possibly TRBD1 (6 bases). V shed 2 bases and J shed 8 bases, with 18 bases lying between them. The CDR3 covers 15 residues.

This clonotype was counted a few times. The chain employs TRBV12-3 or TRBV12-4 and TRBJ1-1; D is ambiguous. The CDR3 is 12 residues long. V was pared by 11 bases and J by 1 base, with 11 bases between. Here the CDR3 reads CASYRENTEAFF. Written as DNA, the CDR3 is TGTGCCTCCTATCGGGAGAACACTGAAGCTTTCTTT.

This clonotype has more than one count but fewer than ten. This sequence joins TRBV11-3 and TRBJ2-1, with 9 bases matching TRBD1. Per the germline V gene, CDR1 is SGHNT and CDR2 is YENEEA. The length of the CDR3 is 18 residues. With V trimmed by 1 base and J by 4 bases, 11 bases remained unmatched. For the CDR3, the DNA is TGTGCCAGCAGCTTAGGGACAGGGGCCGGAGGCCCATACAATGAGCAGTTCTTC. Translated: CASSLGTGAGGPYNEQFF. The full variable domain, its missing parts supplied by reference TRBV11-3 and TRBJ2-1, is EAGVVQSPRYKIIEKKQPVAFWCNPISGHNTLYWYLQNLGQGPELLIRYENEEAVDDSQLPKDRFSAERLKGVDSTLKIQPAELGDSAVYLCASSLGTGAGGPYNEQFFGPGTRLTVL.

A few counts support this clonotype. This sequence joins TRBV20-1 and TRBJ1-2; TRBD1 agrees at 7 bases. V gave up 2 bases and J gave up 6 bases; unmatched junction bases: 15. The CDR3 spans 16 residues. Germline V gene data show CDR1 as DFQATT and CDR2 as SNEGSKA (reference sequence). The CDR3 bases are TGCAGTGCTAGACCTACGATGGGGCAGGGGGTGAATGGCTACACCTTC. It codes for CSARPTMGQGVNGYTF.